The present T cell receptor beta chain was sequenced within a study of vaccination and CD4 T cells after COVID-19. Study-wide context: Six males and four females constituted the convalescent cohort, two of whom were Hispanic. Cellular stimulation was performed using overlapping spike peptides derived from SARS-CoV-2, HCoV-NL63, HCoV-OC43 and HCoV-229E.

Treatment given: roughly ten-day PBMC culture with coronavirus spike peptide pools or control peptides (ViraFEST assay). Days 3 and 7 were when half the medium was replaced with fresh IL-2 medium. Sequenced with the Oncomine TCR Beta short-read assay was DNA taken from cultured CD4+ T cells. TCRdb passed the PCR reads through MiXCR, listing each CDR3 protein once. The sample consists of about 20,000 distinct CDR3 sequences, approximately 49% of them appearing once. To note about this clonotype: Its antigen is undetermined.

Sequenced material: CD4+ T cells from blood, cultured in vitro. This receptor was taken from a human donor who had recovered from COVID-19.

In nucleotides, the CDR3 is TGCAGTGCTAGAGTTCCAGACTCTGAAGCTTTCTTT. This encodes CSARVPDSEAFF. The chain joins TRBV20-1 to TRBJ1-1; D unclear. Trimming shortened V by 1 base and J by 6 bases, and 9 bases separated the two germline ends. The CDR3 extends over 12 amino acids. The V gene's germline CDR1 is DFQATT and CDR2 SNEGSKA (reference sequence).